Shown below are 11 T cell receptor beta chains from a single sample sequenced in a study of Ad26.COV2.S vaccination and SARS-CoV-2 variants. Indicated treatment: some 20 received Ad26.COV2.S at low or high dose, single or two shots; roughly 5 received placebo; per-sample allocation not given. The study sampled participants on day 63 after the first vaccine or placebo injection. TCRdb's table, derived via immunoSEQ multiplex PCR, lists solely in-frame clones and lacks some. The sample includes about half a million clones, 80% to 90% of them seen just once. The sequencing used peripheral blood, collected in a trial of Ad26.COV2.S vaccine versus placebo. These receptors were obtained from a person between 18 and 59 years old who received the Ad26.COV2.S COVID-19 vaccine or a placebo.

This chain joins TRBV7-2 and TRBJ2-5; possible D gene TRBD2, 7 bases. V lost 0 bases, J lost 4 bases, and 15 bases lay in between. The CDR3 has 16 amino acids. Per germline, CDR1 SGHTA and CDR2 FQGNSA. The CDR3 nucleotides are TGTGCCAGCAGCTTAGCGGGGGGGCTGACCCGAGAGACCCAGTACTTC. Translation gives CASSLAGGLTRETQYF.

CDR3 nucleotides: TGTGCCAGAGGACTAGCGGGAGCCAAAAACATTCAGTACTTC. It yields the protein CARGLAGAKNIQYF. This sequence joins TRBV2 and TRBJ2-4; TRBD2 aligns across 11 bases. CDR3 length: 14 residues. The V and J ends lost 9 bases and 0 bases, in that order; junction bases with no gene match: 1. Germline CDR1 reads SNHLY; CDR2 reads FYNNEI.

In this sample, this clone turned up once. The V and J genes are TRBV2 and TRBJ2-7, with D perhaps matching TRBD2 (6 bases). The V and J ends lost 6 bases and 7 bases respectively, with 19 bases between them. The CDR3 length is 14 residues. Germline values: CDR1 SNHLY, CDR2 FYNNEI. CDR3 loop: CASSGTPGLSEQYF. Here the CDR3 DNA reads TGTGCCAGCAGCGGGACTCCAGGTTTGTCTGAGCAGTACTTC. Filled out from reference TRBV2 and TRBJ2-7, the complete variable domain reads EPEVTQTPSHQVTQMGQEVILRCVPISNHLYFYWYRQILGQKVEFLVSFYNNEISEKSEIFDDQFSVERPDGSNFTLKIRSTKLEDSAMYFCASSGTPGLSEQYFGPGTRLTVT.

The V and J genes are TRBV29-1 and TRBJ1-6; 7 positions match TRBD1. The germline V gene encodes CDR1 SQVTM and CDR2 ANQGSEA. The CDR3 is 13 amino acids. The CDR3 DNA follows: TGCAGTGCAGGGGGGAGTCTTAATTCACCCCTCCACTTT. This codes for CSAGGSLNSPLHF.

This chain joins TRBV19 and TRBJ1-2; 7 bases agree with TRBD1. The junction had 15 bases not matched to a gene; V was cut back by 4 bases and J by 7 bases. Germline CDR1 and CDR2: LNHDA and SQIVND (reference sequence). The CDR3 is 16 residues long. CDR3 sequence (DNA): TGTGCCAGTAGTACTCCCCCCGACAGGGTTCCTGGTGGCTACACCTTC. It specifies CASSTPPDRVPGGYTF.

J is TRBJ2-5 and V is TRBV9; D tentatively reads TRBD1 or TRBD2 (6 bases each). V was cut by 3 bases and J by 7 bases, with 13 bases left in between. This CDR3 has 13 residues. Germline V gene lookup returns CDR1 SGDLS and CDR2 YYNGEE. The CDR3 DNA sequence: TGTGCCAGCAGCGAGGGGGGATTGGGGACCCAGTACTTC. Protein product: CASSEGGLGTQYF.

This chain links TRBV19 with TRBJ2-1, with D maybe TRBD1 (6 bases). With 9 bases removed from V and 2 bases from J, the gap between germline ends came to 11 bases. In germline, CDR1 is LNHDA, CDR2 SQIVND (reference sequence). The CDR3 spans 13 residues. The CDR3, as DNA: TGTGCCAGCCAGGGGACGACCTACAATGAGCAGTTCTTC. Protein: CASQGTTYNEQFF.

This clone was counted a few times. The chain uses TRBV10-3 and TRBJ2-7; 7 bases map to TRBD1. Germline CDR1 and CDR2: ENHRY and SYGVKD. V shed 6 bases, J shed 2 bases, and the junction held 10 bases outside the gene matches. This CDR3 region has 15 residues. The CDR3 protein is CAIRPRTGVAYEQYF. Here the CDR3 DNA reads TGTGCCATCAGACCCCGGACAGGTGTTGCCTACGAGCAGTACTTC.

V and J are TRBV7-3 and TRBJ2-1, with 9 bases matching TRBD2. V trimming: 5 bases; J trimming: 3 bases; junction bases outside the gene matches: 11. The germline CDR1 and CDR2 sequences are SGHTA and FQGTGA. CDR3 length: 17 amino acids. As DNA, the CDR3 is TGTGCCAGCAGCCCCCGAGAGGGACTAGCAGACTACAATGAGCAGTTCTTC. It is translated as CASSPREGLADYNEQFF.

V is TRBV6-2 or TRBV6-3 and J is TRBJ2-5; TRBD1 matches at 8 bases. Germline CDR1 is MNHEY and CDR2 is SVGEGT. The ends lost 3 bases at V and 4 bases at J; junction bases unmatched: 7. The CDR3 runs to 15 residues. CDR3 sequence (DNA): TGTGCCAGCAGTTATACCAGGGGGCTTCGAGAGACCCAGTACTTC. Translation gives CASSYTRGLRETQYF.

The CDR3 DNA sequence: TGTGCCAGCAGTTATCGGGCAGTACCCGATAATTCACCCCTCCACTTT. Protein sequence: CASSYRAVPDNSPLHF. The chain recombines TRBV6-6 with TRBJ1-6; D gene ambiguous. Per germline, CDR1 MNHNY and CDR2 SVGAGI (reference sequence). Trimming removed 3 bases from V and 5 bases from J, with 14 bases in between. The CDR3 is 16 residues long.